This TCR beta chain was captured in a study of blood T cells in healthy people across ages. The CDR3 is made up of 15 amino acids. V gave up 1 base and J gave up 9 bases, with 16 bases separating them. A second PCR, run for roughly 6 to 11 cycles, used a sample-barcoded 5' primer plus a J-beta primer mix. Sequencing recovered at least 3 million CDR3-containing paired-end reads from each sample. TCRdb processed the 5' RACE reads anew with MiXCR; each CDR3 protein has one entry. This table holds some 1.4 million distinct CDR3 sequences, roughly 40% found once. Findings of the study overall: Measured against age, TCR beta diversity per million T cells decreased in a roughly linear manner.

This clonotype was seen a few times. The antigen is unknown. The sequenced material came from blood. The sequence was obtained from a woman under 30 in good health. The V and J genes are TRBV12-3 or TRBV12-4 and TRBJ1-5; D possibly corresponds to TRBD1 (5 bases). CDR3 sequence: CASSLGVGESAPQHF. Here the CDR3 DNA reads TGTGCCAGCAGTTTAGGTGTAGGGGAGTCTGCGCCCCAGCATTTT.